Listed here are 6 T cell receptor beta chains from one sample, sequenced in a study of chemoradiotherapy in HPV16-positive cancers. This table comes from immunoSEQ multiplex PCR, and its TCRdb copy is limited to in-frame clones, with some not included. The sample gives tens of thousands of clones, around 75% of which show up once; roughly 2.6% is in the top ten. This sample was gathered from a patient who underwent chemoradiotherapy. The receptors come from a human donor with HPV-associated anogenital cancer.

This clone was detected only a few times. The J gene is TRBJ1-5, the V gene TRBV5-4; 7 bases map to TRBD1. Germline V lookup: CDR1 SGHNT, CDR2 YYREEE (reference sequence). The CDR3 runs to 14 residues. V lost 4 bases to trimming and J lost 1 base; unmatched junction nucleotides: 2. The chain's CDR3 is CASSRQGSNQPQHF. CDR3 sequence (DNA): TGTGCCAGCAGCAGACAGGGAAGCAATCAGCCCCAGCATTTT.

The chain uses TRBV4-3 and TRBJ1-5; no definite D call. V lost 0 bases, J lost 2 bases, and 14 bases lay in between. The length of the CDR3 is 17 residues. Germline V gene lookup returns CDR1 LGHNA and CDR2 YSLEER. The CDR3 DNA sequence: TGCGCCAGCAGCCAAGATGTCACCTCCGGGGGCAATCAGCCCCAGCATTTT. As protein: CASSQDVTSGGNQPQHF.

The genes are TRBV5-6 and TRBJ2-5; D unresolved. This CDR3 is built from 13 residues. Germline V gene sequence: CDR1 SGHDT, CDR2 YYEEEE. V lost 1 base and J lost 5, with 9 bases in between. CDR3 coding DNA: TGTGCCAGCAGCTTGTCCGGAGTGGAGACCCAGTACTTC. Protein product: CASSLSGVETQYF.

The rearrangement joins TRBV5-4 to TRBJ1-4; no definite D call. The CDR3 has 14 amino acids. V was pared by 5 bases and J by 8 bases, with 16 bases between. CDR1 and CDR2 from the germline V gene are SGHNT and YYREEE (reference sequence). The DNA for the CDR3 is TGTGCCAGCAGACCGGGCCCGGGAAAGGAAAAACTGTTTTTT. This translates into CASRPGPGKEKLFF.

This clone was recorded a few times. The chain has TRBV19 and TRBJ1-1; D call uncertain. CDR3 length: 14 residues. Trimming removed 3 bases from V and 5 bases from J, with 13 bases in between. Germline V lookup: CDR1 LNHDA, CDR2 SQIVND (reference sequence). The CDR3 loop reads CASSIYGIETEAFF. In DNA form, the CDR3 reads TGTGCCAGTAGTATTTACGGCATCGAGACTGAAGCTTTCTTT.

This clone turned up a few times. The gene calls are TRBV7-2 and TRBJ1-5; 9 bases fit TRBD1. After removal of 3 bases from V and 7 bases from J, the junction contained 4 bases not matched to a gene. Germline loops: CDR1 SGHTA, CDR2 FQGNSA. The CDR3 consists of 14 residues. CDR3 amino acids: CASSFDRGGQPQHF. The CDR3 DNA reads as TGTGCCAGCAGCTTTGACAGGGGGGGGCAGCCCCAGCATTTT.